This T cell receptor (beta chain) appears in the sequencing data of a study of T-cell reconstitution after alpha-beta-depleted transplantation in children. Notes on the study in general: From newly produced T cells came most of the T-cell counts and diversity one year after transplant. Recipient T cells and thymic progenitors that survived were the source of the high TCRbeta diversity seen at day 60 in some patients. Reportedly, roughly two months post-transplant, alpha-beta T cells arose from several hundred expanded graft clones.

In the case of this clonotype: Antigen unknown.

Germline CDR1 KGHDR, CDR2 SFDVKD. This CDR3 spans 16 amino acids. The ends were cut back, 0 bases at V and 1 base at J, with 11 bases in the middle. Unique molecular identifiers were incorporated during preparation of the TCRbeta library. Using its own MiXCR run on the PCR reads, TCRdb lists one record per CDR3 protein. Here the sample spans fewer than 550,000 distinct CDR3 sequences, about an eighth being singletons. This sequence joins TRBV24-1 and TRBJ2-5; D unclear. The TCR originated in a female patient aged 2 to 10 who had a stem cell transplant for aplastic anemia, so the T cells may come from the graft donor. Sample: PBMCs, mostly from graft donor cells, taken 180 days after TCRalphabeta/CD19-depleted stem cell transplant. The CDR3 DNA sequence: TGTGCCACCAGTGATTTGACGAAGGCATTCCAAGAGACCCAGTACTTC. This gives the protein CATSDLTKAFQETQYF.